A single sample gave rise to the 27 T cell receptor beta chains below, sequenced in a study of Ad26.COV2.S vaccination and SARS-CoV-2 variants. Treatment indicated: some 20 received Ad26.COV2.S at low or high dose, single or two shots; about 5 received placebo; per-sample allocation not given. Samples analyzed were those drawn on day 63 after the first vaccine or placebo injection. Assay used: immunoSEQ multiplex PCR; TCRdb lists only in-frame clones, some missing. This table holds about 320,000 clones, roughly 80% found once. The source material was peripheral blood, sampled in a trial of Ad26.COV2.S vaccine versus placebo. The receptors come from a person aged 18-65 years who received the Ad26.COV2.S COVID-19 vaccine or a placebo.

CDR3 loop: CASSAGGGSTEAFF. CDR3 in DNA: TGTGCCAGCAGTGCAGGGGGCGGGAGCACTGAAGCTTTCTTT. The chain couples TRBV6-4 to TRBJ1-1, with 8 bases matching TRBD1. Germline trimming cut 4 bases from V and 4 bases from J; bases unmatched to any gene: 5. There are 14 residues in the CDR3. CDR1 and CDR2 from the germline V gene are MRHNA and SNTAGT.

V and J are TRBV28 and TRBJ2-2; D gene uncertain. The germline V and J ends were trimmed by 4 bases and 5 bases, with 14 bases remaining between them. The CDR3 has 15 residues. Per germline, CDR1 MDHEN and CDR2 SYDVKM. In DNA, the CDR3 is TGTGCCAGCAGTTCCCCTTTGAAAGGGACCGGGGAGCTGTTTTTT. Amino acids: CASSSPLKGTGELFF.

The rearrangement joins TRBV5-4 to TRBJ2-1; D may correspond to TRBD1 or TRBD2 (7 bases each). The CDR3 spans 15 residues. Looked up from germline, CDR1 is SGHNT and CDR2 is YYREEE (reference sequence). V was pared by 0 bases and J by 2 bases, with 9 bases between. CDR3 in DNA: TGTGCCAGCAGCTTGGCAGGGGGGGCCTACAATGAGCAGTTCTTC. Translated: CASSLAGGAYNEQFF.

V gene TRBV6-5 combines with J gene TRBJ2-7; D may be TRBD1 or TRBD2 (5 bases each). From germline, CDR1 is MNHEY and CDR2 SVGAGI. The CDR3 has 14 amino acids. Trimming cost V 6 bases and J 4 bases, with 16 bases left between them. CDR3: CASRDNPTGYEQYF. CDR3 DNA sequence: TGTGCCAGCAGGGACAACCCTACGGGATACGAGCAGTACTTC.

The gene calls are TRBV5-1 and TRBJ2-3; D is possibly TRBD1 (5 bases). V lost 0 bases and J 0 bases, leaving 8 bases between the germline ends. The germline gives CDR1 SGHRS, CDR2 YFSETQ. The CDR3 extends over 15 amino acids. CDR3 DNA sequence: TGCGCCAGCAGCTTGGGACAGCTTAGCACAGATACGCAGTATTTT. It translates to CASSLGQLSTDTQYF.

The chain has TRBV7-2 and TRBJ1-3; maybe TRBD1 (6 bases). The CDR3 extends over 16 amino acids. V shed 5 bases and J shed 0 bases, with 14 bases lying between them. CDR1 SGHTA and CDR2 FQGNSA come from the germline V gene. The CDR3 protein is CASSAHVGASGNTIYF. CDR3 nucleotide sequence: TGTGCCAGCAGCGCACATGTGGGGGCCTCTGGAAACACCATATATTTT. Looking up the rest from reference TRBV7-2 and TRBJ1-3 gives the full variable domain: GAGVSQSPSNKVTEKGKDVELRCDPISGHTALYWYRQSLGQGLEFLIYFQGNSAPDKSGLPSDRFSAERTGGSVSTLTIQRTQQEDSAVYLCASSAHVGASGNTIYFGEGSWLTVV.

The chain has TRBV5-4 and TRBJ1-6, with a weak D call TRBD1 (5 bases). The germline V gene has CDR1 SGHNT and CDR2 YYREEE (reference sequence). The ends were cut back, 0 bases at V and 7 bases at J, with 8 bases in the middle. The CDR3 covers 14 residues. The CDR3 loop is CASSLVGDNSPLHF. CDR3 bases: TGTGCCAGCAGCTTGGTGGGGGACAATTCACCCCTCCACTTT.

The genes are TRBV12-3 or TRBV12-4 and TRBJ1-2; D is uncertain. The CDR3 extends over 10 amino acids. V shed 5 bases and J shed 8 bases, with 6 bases lying between them. The CDR3 protein is CASSPQGYTF. The CDR3, as DNA: TGTGCCAGCAGTCCACAGGGCTACACCTTC.

The chain links TRBV7-9 to TRBJ1-1; D unclear. Between the trimmed V and J ends, which lost 5 bases and 0 bases, there was a span of 19 bases. Looked up from germline, CDR1 is SEHNR and CDR2 is FQNEAQ (reference sequence). This CDR3 has 17 residues. This CDR3 reads CASSPRLGGGMNTEAFF. CDR3 in DNA: TGTGCCAGCAGCCCCAGGCTTGGTGGTGGCATGAACACTGAAGCTTTCTTT. The whole variable domain, remainder taken from reference TRBV7-9 and TRBJ1-1, is DTGVSQNPRHKITKRGQNVTFRCDPISEHNRLYWYRQTLGQGPEFLTYFQNEAQLEKSRLLSDRFSAERPKGSFSTLEIQRTEQGDSAMYLCASSPRLGGGMNTEAFFGQGTRLTVV.

V usage is TRBV5-1 and J usage is TRBJ1-3; D not certain. CDR1 is SGHRS, CDR2 YFSETQ, per germline. CDR3 length: 16 amino acids. Trimming left V 7 bases short and J 0 bases short, with 17 bases between. CDR3 region: CASHDGTATSGNTIYF. In DNA, the CDR3 is TGCGCCAGCCATGATGGAACAGCCACCTCTGGAAACACCATATATTTT.

The chain uses TRBV7-3 and TRBJ2-6; 8 bases match TRBD2. The CDR3 totals 18 residues. Germline trimming cut 1 base from V and 0 bases from J; bases unmatched to any gene: 5. The germline CDR1 and CDR2 sequences are SGHTA and FQGTGA. The CDR3 bases are TGTGCCAGCAGCTTAAGGAGCGGGGGAAACTCTGGGGCCAACGTCCTGACTTTC. Encoded protein: CASSLRSGGNSGANVLTF.

CDR3 DNA: TGCGCCAGCAGCAGATACCTAGGGAAAGAGACCCAGTACTTC. Encoded protein: CASSRYLGKETQYF. This chain links TRBV5-1 with TRBJ2-5; D unclear. V was cut by 4 bases and J by 3 bases, with 13 bases left in between. The CDR3 has 14 residues. The germline CDR1 and CDR2 sequences are SGHRS and YFSETQ.

This chain connects TRBV7-9 to TRBJ1-2; no definite D call. CDR1 is SEHNR and CDR2 is FQNEAQ in the germline V gene (reference sequence). The CDR3 has 11 residues. CDR3 region: CARRLARGYTF. The CDR3 DNA sequence: TGTGCAAGAAGATTAGCGCGTGGCTACACCTTC.

This sequence joins TRBV13 and TRBJ2-1; D remains ambiguous. The ends were cut back, 2 bases at V and 4 bases at J, with 12 bases in the middle. From germline, CDR1 is PRHDT and CDR2 FYEKMQ (reference sequence). CDR3 size: 15 residues. The CDR3 coding sequence is TGTGCCAGCAGCTTATTGGCCGTACGATACAATGAGCAGTTCTTC. Translated, it gives CASSLLAVRYNEQFF.

The CDR3 reads CASWDRMGYEQYF. The CDR3 nucleotides are TGTGCCAGCTGGGACAGGATGGGCTACGAGCAGTACTTC. The chain employs TRBV28 and TRBJ2-7; 8 bases line up with TRBD1. Per germline, CDR1 MDHEN and CDR2 SYDVKM. The CDR3 sequence is 13 residues long. V lost 8 bases, J lost 3 bases, and 6 bases stayed unmatched.

The chain uses TRBV7-9 and TRBJ2-5; either TRBD1 or TRBD2 may fit D (5 bases each). The ends were cut back, 2 bases at V and 5 bases at J, with 12 bases in the middle. Germline-derived CDR1 and CDR2 are SEHNR and FQNEAQ (reference sequence). The CDR3 has 14 residues. CDR3 nucleotide sequence: TGTGCCAGCAGCTTATCTGGGACGAAGGAGACCCAGTACTTC. Protein: CASSLSGTKETQYF.

The chain links TRBV19 to TRBJ2-3; D is unresolved. The CDR3 runs 12 residues. Germline values: CDR1 LNHDA, CDR2 SQIVND (reference sequence). V lost 4 bases to trimming and J lost 2 bases, with 4 bases between them. As DNA, the CDR3 is TGTGCCAGTAGTAGTGTCACAGATACGCAGTATTTT. This codes for CASSSVTDTQYF.

This chain links TRBV19 with TRBJ2-3; D is ambiguous. This CDR3 is 12 amino acids long. V lost 4 bases and J 4 bases, leaving 6 bases between the germline ends. Germline lookup yields CDR1 LNHDA and CDR2 SQIVND (reference sequence). The CDR3 region has the DNA TGTGCCAGTAGTAGGAGCGCAGATACGCAGTATTTT. It translates to CASSRSADTQYF.

The chain uses TRBV24-1 and TRBJ1-4; 8 bases map to TRBD1. Germline assignment: CDR1 KGHDR and CDR2 SFDVKD. This CDR3 region has 16 residues. The V and J ends lost 4 bases and 5 bases, in that order; junction bases with no gene match: 8. This chain's CDR3 is CATSDTGTGKNEKLFF. The CDR3 bases are TGTGCCACCAGTGACACCGGGACAGGAAAAAATGAAAAACTGTTTTTT.

For the CDR3, the DNA is TGTGCCAGCCACAGGGGAGGCACAGATACGCAGTATTTT. As protein: CASHRGGTDTQYF. This rearrangement joins TRBV6-5 to TRBJ2-3; 7 bases match TRBD1. The CDR3 loop spans 13 amino acids. Germline assignment: CDR1 MNHEY and CDR2 SVGAGI. The V segment lost 8 bases and the J segment 1 base; nucleotides outside the gene matches: 3.

The chain joins TRBV7-3 to TRBJ2-2; D remains unclear. V was shortened by 7 bases and J by 1 base, with 7 bases between the two germline ends. CDR1 is SGHTA, CDR2 FQGTGA, per germline. CDR3 size: 13 residues. The CDR3 region has the DNA TGTGCCAGCAAGATCCGGAACACCGGGGAGCTGTTTTTT. This gives the protein CASKIRNTGELFF. The full variable domain, its missing parts supplied by reference TRBV7-3 and TRBJ2-2, is GAGVSQTPSNKVTEKGKYVELRCDPISGHTALYWYRQSLGQGPEFLIYFQGTGAADDSGLPNDRFFAVRPEGSVSTLKIQRTERGDSAVYLCASKIRNTGELFFGEGSRLTVL.

The chain recombines TRBV7-6 with TRBJ2-7; D ambiguous. CDR3 length: 12 amino acids. V lost 4 bases and J 4 bases, leaving 8 bases between the germline ends. The V gene's germline CDR1 is SGHVS and CDR2 FNYEAQ. The CDR3: CASSSSGYEQYF. CDR3 bases: TGTGCCAGCAGCTCCTCAGGTTACGAGCAGTACTTC.

The CDR3 spells CASSLEGTAGNTIYF. The CDR3 DNA sequence: TGTGCCAGCAGCCTGGAGGGGACAGCTGGAAACACCATATATTTT. This chain joins TRBV6-5 and TRBJ1-3; 7 bases map to TRBD1. Losses at the gene ends were 6 bases for V and 2 bases for J; bases not matched to a gene: 7. This CDR3 is 15 amino acids long. Germline CDR1 MNHEY, CDR2 SVGAGI.

The chain uses TRBV5-5 and TRBJ2-1, with 11 bases identical to TRBD2. This CDR3 has 16 residues. Germline V gene lookup returns CDR1 SGHKS and CDR2 YYEKEE (reference sequence). With V trimmed by 5 bases and J by 0 bases, 4 bases remained unmatched. The CDR3 here is CASRGTSGASYNEQFF. CDR3 nucleotide sequence: TGTGCCAGCAGGGGGACTAGCGGCGCCTCCTACAATGAGCAGTTCTTC.

The chain has TRBV4-2 and TRBJ2-7; no firm D call. Trimming shortened V by 0 bases and J by 3 bases, and 6 bases separated the two germline ends. CDR1 and CDR2 from the germline V gene are LGHNA and YNFKEQ. The CDR3 has 13 residues. This chain's CDR3 is CASSQERHYEQYF. DNA of the CDR3: TGTGCCAGCAGCCAAGAACGGCACTACGAGCAGTACTTC.

The chain is built from TRBV5-1 and TRBJ2-5; no clear D. Germline values: CDR1 SGHRS, CDR2 YFSETQ. The V end lost 0 bases, the J end lost 1 base, and 7 bases lay between the germline ends. There are 14 residues in the CDR3. CDR3 protein: CASSLDSAQETQYF. In DNA, the CDR3 is TGCGCCAGCAGCTTGGACTCAGCCCAAGAGACCCAGTACTTC.

A note on this clone: At one of its ends the junction is not consistent with the germline gene, which may arise from a read error. The chain is built from TRBV10-1 and TRBJ2-7; TRBD2 is a possible D gene (5 bases). Germline V gene sequence: CDR1 WNHNN, CDR2 SYGVQD (reference sequence). CDR3 length equals 12 residues. Here the CDR3 reads CASTPFLEGLDF. As DNA, the CDR3 is TGCGCCAGCACCCCGTTTTTAGAGGGCTTGGACTTC.